Listed below are T cell receptor beta chains from one sample, sequenced in a study of CD8 T cells in ankylosing spondylitis. Each CDR3 protein is one row after TCRdb ran MiXCR on the 5' RACE reads. This sample has about 350,000 distinct CDR3 sequences, with approximately 22% found just once. Sequencing used blood, either unsorted or a sorted T cell fraction (not recorded which). The receptors were gathered from a male donor with ankylosing spondylitis or in good health (not recorded which). Each CDR3 is given with its conserved first and last residue. A D gene is named only where the DNA matches it firmly. The size field is filled for only some rows; it gives once, few, many or a size class.

CDR3 DNA	CDR3 protein	V gene	D gene	clone size	J gene
TGTGCCCTAAAAAGGGGGGTTAATGAGCAGTTCTTC	CALKRGVNEQFF	TRBV12-3/TRBV12-4	-	-	TRBJ2-1
TGTGCCAGCAGCGCATCAGGGTCCGGGGAGCTGTTTTTT	CASSASGSGELFF	TRBV7-9	-	few	TRBJ2-2
TGTGCCAGCAGTTACACCGTGGTACCACGGAATGAGCAGTTCTTC	CASSYTVVPRNEQFF	TRBV6-5	-	-	TRBJ2-1
TGTGCCAGCAGCTTAGGCTACAATGAGCAGTTCTTC	CASSLGYNEQFF	TRBV7-9	-	many	TRBJ2-1
TGCAGCGTTGAAGAAACAGGGCGAAACACAGATACGCAGTATTTT	CSVEETGRNTDTQYF	TRBV29-1	-	-	TRBJ2-3
TGTGCCAGCAGTTTAGGGCCGATGTTGAGAGCTTTCTTT	CASSLGPMLRAFF	TRBV12-3/TRBV12-4	-	-	TRBJ1-1
TGTGCCAGCAGAGACCATTGGAGCCCTACCGAAGAGACCCAGTACTTC	CASRDHWSPTEETQYF	TRBV6-1	-	-	TRBJ2-5
TGTGCCAGCAGCCCCGAATCAGGGGTCTACGAGCAGTACTTC	CASSPESGVYEQYF	TRBV6-1	-	-	TRBJ2-7
TGCGCCAGTGTTCCCCCACAGGGGGCGGGAGAGCAGTACTTC	CASVPPQGAGEQYF	TRBV5-1	TRBD1	few	TRBJ2-7
TGCAGCGTTGAGACAGGGAGGACCTACGAGCAGTACTTC	CSVETGRTYEQYF	TRBV29-1	-	few	TRBJ2-7